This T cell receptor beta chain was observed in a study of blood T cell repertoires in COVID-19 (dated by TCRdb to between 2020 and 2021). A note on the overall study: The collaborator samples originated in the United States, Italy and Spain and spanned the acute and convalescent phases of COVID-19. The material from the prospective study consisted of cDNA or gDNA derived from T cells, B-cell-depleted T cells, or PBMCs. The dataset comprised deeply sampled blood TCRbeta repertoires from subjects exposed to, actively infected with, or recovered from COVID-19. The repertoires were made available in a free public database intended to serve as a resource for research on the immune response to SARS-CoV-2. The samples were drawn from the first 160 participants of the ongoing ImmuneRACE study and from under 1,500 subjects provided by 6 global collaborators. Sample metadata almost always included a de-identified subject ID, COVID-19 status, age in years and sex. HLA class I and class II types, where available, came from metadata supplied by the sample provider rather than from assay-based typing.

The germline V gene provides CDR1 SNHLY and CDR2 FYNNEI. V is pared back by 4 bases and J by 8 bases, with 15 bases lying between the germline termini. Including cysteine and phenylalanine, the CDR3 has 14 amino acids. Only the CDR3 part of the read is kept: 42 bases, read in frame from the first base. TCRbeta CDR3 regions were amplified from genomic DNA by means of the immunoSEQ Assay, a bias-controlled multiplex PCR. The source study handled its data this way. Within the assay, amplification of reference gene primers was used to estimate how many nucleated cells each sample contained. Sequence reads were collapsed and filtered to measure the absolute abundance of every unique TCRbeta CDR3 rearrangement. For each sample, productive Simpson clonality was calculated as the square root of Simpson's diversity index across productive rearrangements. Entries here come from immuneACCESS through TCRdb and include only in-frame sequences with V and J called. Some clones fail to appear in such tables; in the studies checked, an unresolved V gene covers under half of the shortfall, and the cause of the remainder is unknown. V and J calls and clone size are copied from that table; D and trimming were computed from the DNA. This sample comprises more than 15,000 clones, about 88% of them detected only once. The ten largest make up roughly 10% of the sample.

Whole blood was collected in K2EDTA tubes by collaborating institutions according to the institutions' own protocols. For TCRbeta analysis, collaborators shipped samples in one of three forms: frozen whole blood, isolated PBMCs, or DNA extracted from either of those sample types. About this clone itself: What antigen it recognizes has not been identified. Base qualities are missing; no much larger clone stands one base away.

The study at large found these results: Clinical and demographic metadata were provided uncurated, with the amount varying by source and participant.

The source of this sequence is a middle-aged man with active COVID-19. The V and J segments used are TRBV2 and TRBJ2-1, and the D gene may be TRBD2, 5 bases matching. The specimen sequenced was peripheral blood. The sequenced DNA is TGTGCCAGCAGTGGTAGACTAACTGGGCATGAGCAGTTCTTC. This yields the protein CASSGRLTGHEQFF.